Given below is one TCR beta chain in context. This clonotype was seen more than once but under ten times. Its recognized antigen is unknown. One base away there is no much larger clone; base qualities are not given. Amplification of TCR beta CDR3 regions was carried out from RNA transcripts. For the first round of RT-PCR on the TCR CDR3, the HTBI primer set was used together with the Qiagen OneStep RT-PCR kit. The libraries were constructed in a second round of multiplex PCR and then size-selected and purified. The libraries were sequenced on an Illumina HiSeq2000 using paired-end 100 bp reads. As for how the authors treated the data: SOAPnuke was used to process the raw data, with reads discarded if the reads contained adapters or uncalled bases, had a mean Phred below 15, or lacked an exact constant-primer or identifier match. High-quality paired reads were merged with COPE v1.2.5, and unique nucleotide sequences were defined as clonotypes. MiTCR v1.1 was used to align the clonotypes against IMGT TRBV, TRBD and TRBJ reference segments. Analysis was restricted to V-J combinations with a frequency above 0.0001, which covered 99.2% of repertoires. The TCS score was defined as the ratio of F50 (clonal expansion) to E x V (chaos), calculated using BLOSUM62-based TCRdist between CDR3 peptides within each V-J. Welch's t-statistics and random forest reduced fewer than 600 V-J features to roughly 13, which were used in a naive Bayes classifier (R e1071). The public reads were run again by TCRdb, first through fastp at Q25 and then through MiXCR, and only productive beta chains were kept. Duplicate CDR3 protein sequences are folded into a single record with the most common DNA and genes. The V and J calls and clone size are TCRdb's, not the authors'. The sample includes more than 450,000 distinct CDR3 sequences, with about 20% observed a single time. The ten biggest clones cover 47% of the sample.

Ophthalmopathy patients had moderately to severely active disease, with a Clinical Activity Score of 3 or more, a NOSPECS grade of 4 or more, and a disease duration of less than 3 months. The study excluded patients with uncontrolled infections, other autoimmune diseases, pregnancy or lactation. Diagnoses relied on clinical symptoms, serum thyroxine and TRAb, thyroid ultrasound and orbital computed tomography. PBMCs were separated from 8 to 10 ml of fresh peripheral blood using Ficoll-Paque density gradient centrifugation. Trizol reagent was used to extract total RNA, and RNA quality was then checked on an Agilent 2100 Bioanalyzer. The entry originates in a study of T cells in Graves' hyperthyroidism and ophthalmopathy (dated by TCRdb to about 2019). Looking at the study overall: Peripheral blood was collected at initial diagnosis, before any treatment. The 100 or so discovery patients were divided at random into training and test sets in a 7:3 ratio. TCR V-J signatures able to tell the groups apart were searched for in a discovery cohort of 100 patients, of whom roughly 42 had Graves' ophthalmopathy and about 55 had stable Graves' hyperthyroidism. After blood sampling, hyperthyroidism patients were treated with methimazole at a starting dose of 30 mg daily, and ophthalmopathy patients were treated with high-dose intravenous methylprednisolone. Prospective prediction of ophthalmopathy was tested in an independent validation cohort consisting of roughly 19 hyperthyroidism patients and 15 to 17 patients who later progressed to ophthalmopathy. According to the paper, TCR Vbeta CDR3 sequencing was carried out on 135 peripheral blood samples, which came from approximately 43 ophthalmopathy, 70 to 80 hyperthyroidism and some 17 progressor patients. Thyroid tissue and blood T-cell repertoires from over 5 Graves' hyperthyroidism patients were also compared in the study. Beyond this particular receptor, the publication reports: In cross-validation, a model built on a 13 V-J signature told ophthalmopathy apart from stable hyperthyroidism with under 90% sensitivity and around 81% specificity, and in testing the same model reached 80%/75%. Blood samples also contained most of the expanded thyroid clonotypes (frequency above 0.001), which suggests that blood repertoires may reflect thyroid immune responses. No statistical method was used to fix the sample size in advance, and group allocation was not hidden from the investigators. In validation, progression to ophthalmopathy was predicted by the model with nearly 71% sensitivity and 72% to 80% specificity, a median of approximately 6.5 months before onset.

Its CDR3 holds 17 amino acids, cysteine through phenylalanine. Of the read, only the CDR3 DNA is kept; its 51 bases are in frame from base 1. CDR1 and CDR2 were assigned from the germline V gene (reference sequence) as SEHNR and FQNEAQ. A distance of 13 bases separates the germline ends of V and J, which lose 4 bases and 0 bases respectively. The rearranged chain carries TRBV7-9 and TRBJ2-6; TRBD1 could be the D gene, as 6 bases match. This receptor was obtained from a man aged 35 to 55 with Graves' ophthalmopathy. Source material: blood. The DNA sequence reads TGTGCCAGCAGCTCTCCGGGACAAGCCTCTGGGGCCAACGTCCTGACTTTC. Translated, it gives CASSSPGQASGANVLTF. Beyond the CDR3, the reference TRBV7-9 and TRBJ2-6 genes provide the residues; the full variable domain reads: DTGVSQNPRHKITKRGQNVTFRCDPISEHNRLYWYRQTLGQGPEFLTYFQNEAQLEKSRLLSDRFSAERPKGSFSTLEIQRTEQGDSAMYLCASSSPGQASGANVLTFGAGSRLTVL.